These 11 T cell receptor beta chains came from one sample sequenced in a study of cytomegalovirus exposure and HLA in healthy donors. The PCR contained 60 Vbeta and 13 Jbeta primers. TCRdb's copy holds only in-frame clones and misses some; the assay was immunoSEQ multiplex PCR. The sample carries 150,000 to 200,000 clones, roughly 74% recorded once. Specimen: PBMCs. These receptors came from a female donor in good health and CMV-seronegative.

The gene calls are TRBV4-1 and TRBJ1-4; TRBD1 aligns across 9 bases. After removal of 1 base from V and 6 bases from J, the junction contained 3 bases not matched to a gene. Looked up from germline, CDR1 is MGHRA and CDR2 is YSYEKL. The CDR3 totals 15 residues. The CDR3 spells CASSQGDRDYEKLFF. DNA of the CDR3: TGCGCCAGCAGCCAAGGGGACAGGGACTATGAAAAACTGTTTTTT.

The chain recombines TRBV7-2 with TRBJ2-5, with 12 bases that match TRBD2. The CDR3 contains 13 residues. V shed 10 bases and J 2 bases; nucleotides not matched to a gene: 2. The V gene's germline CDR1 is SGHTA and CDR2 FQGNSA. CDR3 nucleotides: TGTGCCACTGGGACTAGCGGGCAAGAGACCCAGTACTTC. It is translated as CATGTSGQETQYF.

CDR3 loop: CASSLRTSRETQYF. In DNA, the CDR3 is TGTGCCAGTAGTCTCCGGACTAGCAGAGAGACCCAGTACTTC. The V call is TRBV19, the J call TRBJ2-5; 8 positions agree with TRBD2. Germline CDR1 reads LNHDA; CDR2 reads SQIVND (reference sequence). CDR3 length: 14 amino acids. V lost 5 bases, J lost 4 bases, and 6 bases stayed unmatched.

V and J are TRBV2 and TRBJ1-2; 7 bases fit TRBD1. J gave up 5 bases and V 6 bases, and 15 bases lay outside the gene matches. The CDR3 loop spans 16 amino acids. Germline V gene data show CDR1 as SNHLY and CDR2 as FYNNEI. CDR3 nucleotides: TGTGCCAGCAGGGGACAGCCGCGGGGCGGTGGTTATGGCTACACCTTC. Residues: CASRGQPRGGGYGYTF.

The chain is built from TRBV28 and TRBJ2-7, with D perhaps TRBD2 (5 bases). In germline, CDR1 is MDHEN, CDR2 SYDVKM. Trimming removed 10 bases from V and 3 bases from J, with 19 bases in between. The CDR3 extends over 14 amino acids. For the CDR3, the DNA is TGTGCCACCAAAGCCAGCGGACGGGACTACGAGCAGTACTTC. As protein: CATKASGRDYEQYF.

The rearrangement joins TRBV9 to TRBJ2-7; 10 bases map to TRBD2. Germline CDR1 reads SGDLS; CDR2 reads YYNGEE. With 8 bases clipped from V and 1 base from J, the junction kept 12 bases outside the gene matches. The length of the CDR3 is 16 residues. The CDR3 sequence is CASAESGRAKSYEQYF. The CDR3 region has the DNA TGTGCCAGTGCCGAGAGCGGGAGGGCCAAATCCTACGAGCAGTACTTC.

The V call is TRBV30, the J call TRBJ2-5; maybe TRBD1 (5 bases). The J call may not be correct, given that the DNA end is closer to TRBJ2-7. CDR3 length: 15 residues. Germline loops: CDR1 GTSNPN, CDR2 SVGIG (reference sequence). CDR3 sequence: CAWSVMDKGTYEQYF. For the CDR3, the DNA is TGTGCCTGGAGTGTAATGGACAAGGGAACCTACGAGCAGTACTTC.

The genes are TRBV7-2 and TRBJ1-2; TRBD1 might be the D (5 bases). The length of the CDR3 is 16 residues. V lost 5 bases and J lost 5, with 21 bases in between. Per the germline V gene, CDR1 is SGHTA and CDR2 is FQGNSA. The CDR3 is CASSLGGARGRYGYTF. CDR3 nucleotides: TGTGCCAGCAGCCTCGGAGGGGCGAGGGGACGGTATGGCTACACCTTC.

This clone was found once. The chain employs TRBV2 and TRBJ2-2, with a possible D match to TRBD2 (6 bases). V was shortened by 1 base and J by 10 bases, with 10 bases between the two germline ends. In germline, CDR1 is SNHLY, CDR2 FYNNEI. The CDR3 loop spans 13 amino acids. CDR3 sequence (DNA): TGTGCCAGCAGTGAAGGACTAGACTCGGAGCTGTTTTTT. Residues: CASSEGLDSELFF.

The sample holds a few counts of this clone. The CDR3 sequence is CASSLRLAGGPYEETQYF. In nucleotides, the CDR3 is TGCGCCAGCAGCTTGCGGCTAGCGGGAGGGCCATATGAAGAGACCCAGTACTTC. The genes are TRBV5-1 and TRBJ2-5; 12 nucleotides align to TRBD2. Germline assignment: CDR1 SGHRS and CDR2 YFSETQ. The CDR3 consists of 18 residues. With V trimmed by 1 base and J by 3 bases, 10 bases remained unmatched.

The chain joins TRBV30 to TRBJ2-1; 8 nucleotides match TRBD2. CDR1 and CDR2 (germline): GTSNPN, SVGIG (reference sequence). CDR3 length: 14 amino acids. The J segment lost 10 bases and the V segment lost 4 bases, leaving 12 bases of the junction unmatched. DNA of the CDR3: TGTGCCTGGACCAACCGGGGGGGAGGATGGGAGCAGTTCTTC. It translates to CAWTNRGGGWEQFF. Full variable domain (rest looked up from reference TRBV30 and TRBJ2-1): SQTIHQWPATLVQPVGSPLSLECTVEGTSNPNLYWYRQAAGRGLQLLFYSVGIGQISSEVPQNLSASRPQDRQFILSSKKLLLSDSGFYLCAWTNRGGGWEQFFGPGTRLTVL.